Following are 8 T cell receptor beta chains from one sample sequenced in a study of T cell repertoires in cytomegalovirus infection. No antigen has been assigned to these receptors. TCRdb reprocessed the reads via MiXCR and lists one record per CDR3 protein. The sample lists approximately 730,000 distinct CDR3 sequences, around 30% occurring once. The specimen was cultured PBMCs, collected from culture after CMV antigen stimulation. The source of these receptors is a human donor in good health (CMV status not recorded). Some clones in this sample may be carry-over from other donors' samples.

There are a few counts of this clonotype. The chain combines TRBV7-9 with TRBJ1-2; D possibly corresponds to TRBD1 (5 bases). The germline V gene encodes CDR1 SEHNR and CDR2 FQNEAQ (reference sequence). This CDR3 spans 15 amino acids. The V gene lost 4 bases and the J gene lost 8 bases, with 20 bases spanning the gap. CDR3 coding DNA: TGTGCCAGCAGCTCGACGCAGGGCAGGGTGCGGGGCTACACCTTC. Its translation: CASSSTQGRVRGYTF.

This clonotype was seen at least ten times. J is TRBJ2-3 and V is TRBV12-3 or TRBV12-4; the match to TRBD2 covers 8 bases. CDR3 length: 15 amino acids. The J segment lost 2 bases and the V segment lost 4 bases, leaving 5 bases of the junction unmatched. The CDR3: CASSSLAGLTDTQYF. The CDR3 coding sequence is TGTGCCAGCAGTTCCCTAGCGGGCCTCACAGATACGCAGTATTTT.

This chain uses TRBV14 with TRBJ2-3; D is perhaps TRBD1 or TRBD2 (5 bases each). Germline assignment: CDR1 SGHDN and CDR2 FVKESK. CDR3 length: 15 amino acids. The V and J ends lost 6 bases and 1 base respectively, with 14 bases between them. The CDR3 spells CASSRTGPRTDTQYF. The DNA for the CDR3 is TGTGCCAGCAGTCGCACGGGGCCGCGCACAGATACGCAGTATTTT. The full variable domain, completed using reference TRBV14 and TRBJ2-3, is EAGVTQFPSHSVIEKGQTVTLRCDPISGHDNLYWYRRVMGKEIKFLLHFVKESKQDESGMPNNRFLAERTGGTYSTLKVQPAELEDSGVYFCASSRTGPRTDTQYFGPGTRLTVL.

This clonotype has more than one count but fewer than ten. In DNA form, the CDR3 reads TGCGCCAGCAGCCTTCTAGGGAGGGGTCATGCCACCGGGGAGCTGTTTTTT. Translated, it gives CASSLLGRGHATGELFF. The V and J genes are TRBV4-1 and TRBJ2-2; 7 bases map to TRBD2. Germline trimming cut 4 bases from V and 4 bases from J; bases unmatched to any gene: 12. The germline V gene encodes CDR1 MGHRA and CDR2 YSYEKL. The CDR3 spans 17 residues.

This clonotype was found a few times. The V call is TRBV10-3, the J call TRBJ2-7; D possibly corresponds to TRBD2 (5 bases). The ends were cut back, 0 bases at V and 3 bases at J, with 12 bases in the middle. Germline V gene data show CDR1 as ENHRY and CDR2 as SYGVKD. This CDR3 contains 15 residues. This CDR3 is CAISESLGVYYEQYF. As DNA, the CDR3 is TGTGCCATCAGTGAGTCTCTCGGGGTATACTACGAGCAGTACTTC.

The CDR3: CASRAGGTTVEQYF. The CDR3 nucleotides are TGCGCCAGCAGGGCGGGAGGAACTACGGTCGAGCAGTACTTC. This chain uses TRBV5-1 with TRBJ2-7; 8 positions agree with TRBD2. The CDR3 covers 14 residues. The V segment lost 5 bases and the J segment 6 bases; nucleotides outside the gene matches: 10. CDR1 is SGHRS, CDR2 YFSETQ, per germline.

This clonotype was recorded once. This chain joins TRBV19 and TRBJ2-7; D perhaps matches TRBD2 (5 bases). The CDR3 consists of 14 residues. V lost 4 bases and J lost 4, with 14 bases in between. Germline CDR1 is LNHDA and CDR2 is SQIVND (reference sequence). The CDR3 nucleotides are TGTGCCAGTAGTACCCGGGGTAGCTGGTACGAGCAGTACTTC. Its protein product is CASSTRGSWYEQYF.

Regarding this clonotype: Relative to the germline gene, one junction end is altered; a read error may explain this. The chain joins TRBV5-3 to TRBJ2-7; D is possibly TRBD2 (5 bases). TRBV5-3 is marked as an open reading frame, function uncertain. CDR3 length: 14 amino acids. The CDR3 nucleotides are TGTGCCAGCAGCTTGTCTGGGAGCTCTAACGAGCAGTACTTC. Protein: CASSLSGSSNEQYF.